This TCR beta chain was obtained from a study of CD8 T cells in ankylosing spondylitis. TCRdb re-derived calls from the 5' RACE reads in MiXCR, one entry per CDR3 protein. Altogether a few hundred thousand distinct CDR3 sequences are present, around 21% being singletons, with the ten largest covering 3.5% to 4.5%. As for this clonotype: The antigen is unknown.

Broader study findings: A TCR beta motif made of fewer than ten highly homologous variants seemed typical of ankylosing spondylitis blood.

CDR3 size: 14 residues. V was clipped by 5 bases and J by 6 bases; unmatched bases: 5. CDR1 and CDR2 (germline): SGHVS, FNYEAQ. The TCR sequence derives from a female donor with ankylosing spondylitis or in good health (not recorded which). This rearrangement joins TRBV7-6 to TRBJ2-7; 12 bases fit TRBD1. Sequencing input: blood, either unsorted or a sorted T cell fraction (not recorded which). CDR3 loop: CASSPGQGAREQYF. CDR3 sequence (DNA): TGTGCCAGCAGCCCGGGACAGGGGGCTCGCGAGCAGTACTTC.